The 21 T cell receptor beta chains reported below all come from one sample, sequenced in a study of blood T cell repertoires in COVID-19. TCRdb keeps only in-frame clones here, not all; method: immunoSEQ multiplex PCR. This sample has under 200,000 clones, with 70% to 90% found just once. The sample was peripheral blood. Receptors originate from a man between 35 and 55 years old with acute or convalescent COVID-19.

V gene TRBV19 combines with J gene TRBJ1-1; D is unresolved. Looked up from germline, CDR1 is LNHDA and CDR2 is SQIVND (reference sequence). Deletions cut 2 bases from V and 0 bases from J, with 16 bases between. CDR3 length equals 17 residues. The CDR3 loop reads CASSIPPGLELNTEAFF. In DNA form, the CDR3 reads TGTGCCAGTAGTATACCCCCAGGACTGGAGTTGAACACTGAAGCTTTCTTT.

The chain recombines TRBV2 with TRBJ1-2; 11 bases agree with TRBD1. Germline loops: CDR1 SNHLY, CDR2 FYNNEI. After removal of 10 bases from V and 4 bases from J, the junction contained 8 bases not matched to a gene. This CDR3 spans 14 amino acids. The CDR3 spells CATGQGAITYGYTF. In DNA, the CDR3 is TGTGCCACCGGACAGGGGGCTATCACCTATGGCTACACCTTC.

CDR3 DNA sequence: TGTGCCAGCACCGAGACAGGCTTGAACACTGAAGCTTTCTTT. It yields the protein CASTETGLNTEAFF. The V gene is TRBV6-5, the J gene TRBJ1-1; D is perhaps TRBD1 (6 bases). The germline CDR1 and CDR2 sequences are MNHEY and SVGAGI. The ends were cut back, 7 bases at V and 0 bases at J, with 12 bases in the middle. The CDR3 spans 14 residues.

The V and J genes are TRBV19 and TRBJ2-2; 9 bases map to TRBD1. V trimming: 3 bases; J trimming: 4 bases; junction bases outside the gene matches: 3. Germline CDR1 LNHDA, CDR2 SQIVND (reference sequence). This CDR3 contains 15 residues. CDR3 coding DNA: TGTGCCAGTAGTATCCGGACAGGGGTCACCGGGGAGCTGTTTTTT. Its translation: CASSIRTGVTGELFF.

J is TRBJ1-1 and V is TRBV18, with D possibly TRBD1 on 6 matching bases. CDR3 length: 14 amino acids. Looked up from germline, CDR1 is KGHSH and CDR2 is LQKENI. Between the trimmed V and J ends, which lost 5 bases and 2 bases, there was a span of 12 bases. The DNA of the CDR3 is TGTGCCAGCTCAGCAATACAGGGAAACACTGAAGCTTTCTTT. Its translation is CASSAIQGNTEAFF.

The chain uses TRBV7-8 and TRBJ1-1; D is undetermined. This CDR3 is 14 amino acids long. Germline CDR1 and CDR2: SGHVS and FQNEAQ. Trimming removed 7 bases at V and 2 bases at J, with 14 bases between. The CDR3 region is CASTLDGLNTEAFF. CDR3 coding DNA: TGTGCCAGCACCCTAGATGGTCTCAACACTGAAGCTTTCTTT. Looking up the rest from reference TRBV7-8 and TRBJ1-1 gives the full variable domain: GAGVSQSPRYKVAKRGQDVALRCDPISGHVSLFWYQQALGQGPEFLTYFQNEAQLDKSGLPSDRFFAERPEGSVSTLKIQRTQQEDSAVYLCASTLDGLNTEAFFGQGTRLTVV.

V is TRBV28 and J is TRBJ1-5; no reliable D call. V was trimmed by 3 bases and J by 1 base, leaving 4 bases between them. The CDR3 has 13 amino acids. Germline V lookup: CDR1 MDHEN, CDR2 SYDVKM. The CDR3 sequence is CASSLRSNQPQHF. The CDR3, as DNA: TGTGCCAGCAGTTTGCGAAGCAATCAGCCCCAGCATTTT.

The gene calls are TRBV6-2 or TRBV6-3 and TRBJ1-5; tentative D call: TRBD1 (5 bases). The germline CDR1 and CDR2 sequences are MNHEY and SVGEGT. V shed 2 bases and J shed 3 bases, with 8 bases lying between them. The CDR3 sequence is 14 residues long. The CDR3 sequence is CASSYDSHNQPQHF. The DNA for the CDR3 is TGTGCCAGCAGTTACGACAGTCACAATCAGCCCCAGCATTTT.

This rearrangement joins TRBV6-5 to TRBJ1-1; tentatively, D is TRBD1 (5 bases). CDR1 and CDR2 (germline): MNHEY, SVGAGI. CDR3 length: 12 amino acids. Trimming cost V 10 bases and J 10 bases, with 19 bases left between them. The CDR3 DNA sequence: TGTGCCACCGGTGGTATGGGGCCTGGAGCTTTCTTT. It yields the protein CATGGMGPGAFF.

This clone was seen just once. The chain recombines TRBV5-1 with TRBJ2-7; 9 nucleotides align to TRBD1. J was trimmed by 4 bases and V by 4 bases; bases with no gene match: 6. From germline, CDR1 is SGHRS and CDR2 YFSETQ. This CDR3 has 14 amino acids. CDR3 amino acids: CASSIRDRVYEQYF. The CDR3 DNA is TGCGCCAGCAGCATCCGGGACAGGGTGTACGAGCAGTACTTC.

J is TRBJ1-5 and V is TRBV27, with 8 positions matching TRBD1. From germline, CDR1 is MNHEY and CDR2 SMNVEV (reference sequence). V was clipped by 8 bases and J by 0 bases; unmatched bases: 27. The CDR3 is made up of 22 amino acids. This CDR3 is CASLPLTGQGETYPPSNQPQHF. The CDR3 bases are TGTGCCAGCCTCCCGCTCACAGGACAGGGCGAGACTTACCCCCCTAGCAATCAGCCCCAGCATTTT.

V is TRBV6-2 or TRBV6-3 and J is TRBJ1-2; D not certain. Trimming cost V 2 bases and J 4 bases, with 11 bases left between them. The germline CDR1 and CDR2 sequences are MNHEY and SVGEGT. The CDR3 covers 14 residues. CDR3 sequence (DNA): TGTGCCAGCAGTTACCGAGGCGTGGGCTATGGCTACACCTTC. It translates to CASSYRGVGYGYTF.

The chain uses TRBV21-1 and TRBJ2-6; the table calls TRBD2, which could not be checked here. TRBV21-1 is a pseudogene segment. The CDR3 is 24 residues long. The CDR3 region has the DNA TGTGCCAGCAGCAAAGAAGAGGGGAGACCGTTAGCAGGGAGGAAGGGCTCTGGGGCCAACGTCCTGACTTTC. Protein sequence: CASSKEEGRPLAGRKGSGANVLTF.

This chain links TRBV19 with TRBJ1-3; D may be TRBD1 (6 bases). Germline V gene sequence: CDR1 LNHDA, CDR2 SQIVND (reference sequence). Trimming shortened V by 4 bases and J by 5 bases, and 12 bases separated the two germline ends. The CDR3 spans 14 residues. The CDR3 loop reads CASSTGAVRNTIYF. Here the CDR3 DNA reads TGTGCCAGTAGTACAGGGGCGGTGCGAAACACCATATATTTT.

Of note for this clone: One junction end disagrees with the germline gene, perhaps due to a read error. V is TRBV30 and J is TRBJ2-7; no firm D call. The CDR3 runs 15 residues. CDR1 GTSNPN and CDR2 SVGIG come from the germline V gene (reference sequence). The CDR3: CAWRTKPNPEKAARF. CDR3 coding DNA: TGTGCCTGGAGAACCAAGCCCAATCCGGAGAAGGCAGCAAGGTTC. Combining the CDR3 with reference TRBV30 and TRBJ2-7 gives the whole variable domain SQTIHQWPATLVQPVGSPLSLECTVEGTSNPNLYWYRQAAGRGLQLLFYSVGIGQISSEVPQNLSASRPQDRQFILSSKKLLLSDSGFYLCAWRTKPNPEKAARFGPGTRLTVT.

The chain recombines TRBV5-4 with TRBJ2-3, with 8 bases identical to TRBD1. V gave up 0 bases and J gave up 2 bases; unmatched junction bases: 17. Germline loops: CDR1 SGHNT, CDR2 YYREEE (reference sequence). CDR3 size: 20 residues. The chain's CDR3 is CASSLGPTGAHFAFTDTQYF. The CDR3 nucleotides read TGTGCCAGCAGCTTGGGACCGACAGGGGCCCATTTCGCATTCACAGATACGCAGTATTTT. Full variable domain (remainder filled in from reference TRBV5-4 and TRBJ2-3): ETGVTQSPTHLIKTRGQQVTLRCSSQSGHNTVSWYQQALGQGPQFIFQYYREEENGRGNFPPRFSGLQFPNYSSELNVNALELDDSALYLCASSLGPTGAHFAFTDTQYFGPGTRLTVL.

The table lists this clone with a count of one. In DNA, the CDR3 is TGTGCCAGCAGTCCCGGACAGGGTCGCACAGATACGCAGTATTTT. Its translation is CASSPGQGRTDTQYF. The chain links TRBV6-5 to TRBJ2-3; 8 bases match TRBD1. V lost 5 bases, J lost 1 base, and 5 bases stayed unmatched. Per the germline V gene, CDR1 is MNHEY and CDR2 is SVGAGI. The CDR3 extends over 15 amino acids.

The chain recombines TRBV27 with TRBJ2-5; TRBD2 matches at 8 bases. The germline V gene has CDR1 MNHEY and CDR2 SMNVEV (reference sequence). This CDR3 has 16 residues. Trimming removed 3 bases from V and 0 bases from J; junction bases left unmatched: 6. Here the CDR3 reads CASSFFGGGYQETQYF. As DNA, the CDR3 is TGTGCCAGCAGTTTCTTCGGGGGGGGGTACCAAGAGACCCAGTACTTC.

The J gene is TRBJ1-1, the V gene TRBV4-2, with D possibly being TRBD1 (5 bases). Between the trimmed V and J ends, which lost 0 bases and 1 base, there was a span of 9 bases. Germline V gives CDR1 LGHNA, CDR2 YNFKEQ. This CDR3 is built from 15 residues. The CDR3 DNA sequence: TGTGCCAGCAGCCAAGATCCTCAGGGGAACACTGAAGCTTTCTTT. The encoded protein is CASSQDPQGNTEAFF.

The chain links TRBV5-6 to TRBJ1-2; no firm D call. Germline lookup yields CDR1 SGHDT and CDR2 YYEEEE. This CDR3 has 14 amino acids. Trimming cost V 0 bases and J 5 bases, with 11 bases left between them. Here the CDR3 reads CASSLVRVEYGYTF. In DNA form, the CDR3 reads TGTGCCAGCAGCTTGGTTAGAGTTGAATATGGCTACACCTTC.

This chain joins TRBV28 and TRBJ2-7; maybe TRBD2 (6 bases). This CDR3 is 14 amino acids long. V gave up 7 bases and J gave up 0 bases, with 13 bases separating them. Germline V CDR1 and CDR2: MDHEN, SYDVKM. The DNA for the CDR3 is TGTGCCAGCACCCCAGCCGGGAGCTCCTACGAGCAGTACTTC. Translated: CASTPAGSSYEQYF.